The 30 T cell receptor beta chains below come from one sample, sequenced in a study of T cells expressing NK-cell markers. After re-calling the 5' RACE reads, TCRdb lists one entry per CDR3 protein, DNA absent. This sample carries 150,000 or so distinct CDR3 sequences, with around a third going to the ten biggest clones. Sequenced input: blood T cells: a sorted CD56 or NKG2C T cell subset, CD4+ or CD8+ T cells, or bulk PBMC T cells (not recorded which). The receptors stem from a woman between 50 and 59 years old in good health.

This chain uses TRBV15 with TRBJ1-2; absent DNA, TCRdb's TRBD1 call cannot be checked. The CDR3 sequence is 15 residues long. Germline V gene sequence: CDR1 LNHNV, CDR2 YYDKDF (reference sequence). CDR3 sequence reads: CATSRDLQGGHGYTF.

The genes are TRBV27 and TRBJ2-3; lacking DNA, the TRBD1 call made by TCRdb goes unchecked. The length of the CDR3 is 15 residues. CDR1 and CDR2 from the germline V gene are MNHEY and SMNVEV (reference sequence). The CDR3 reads CASTSIGGPPDTQYF.

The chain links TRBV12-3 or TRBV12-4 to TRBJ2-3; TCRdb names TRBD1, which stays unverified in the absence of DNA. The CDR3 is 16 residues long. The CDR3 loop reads CASSRRTGEFTDTQYF.

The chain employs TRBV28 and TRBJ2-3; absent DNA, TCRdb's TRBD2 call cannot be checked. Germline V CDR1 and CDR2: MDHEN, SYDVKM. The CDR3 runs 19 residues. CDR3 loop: CASSGPGLAGGDRTDTQYF. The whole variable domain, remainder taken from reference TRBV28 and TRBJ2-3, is DVKVTQSSRYLVKRTGEKVFLECVQDMDHENMFWYRQDPGLGLRLIYFSYDVKMKEKGDIPEGYSVSREKKERFSLILESASTNQTSMYLCASSGPGLAGGDRTDTQYFGPGTRLTVL.

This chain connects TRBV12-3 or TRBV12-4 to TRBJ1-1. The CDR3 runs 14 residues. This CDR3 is CASSFQTMNTEAFF.

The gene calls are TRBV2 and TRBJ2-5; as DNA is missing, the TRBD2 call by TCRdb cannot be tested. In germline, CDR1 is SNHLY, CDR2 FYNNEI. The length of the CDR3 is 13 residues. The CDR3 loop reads CASSGLVWETQYF.

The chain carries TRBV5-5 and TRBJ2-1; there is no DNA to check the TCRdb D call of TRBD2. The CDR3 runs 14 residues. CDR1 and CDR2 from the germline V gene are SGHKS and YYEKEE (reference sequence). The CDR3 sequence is CASSATSGYNEQFF.

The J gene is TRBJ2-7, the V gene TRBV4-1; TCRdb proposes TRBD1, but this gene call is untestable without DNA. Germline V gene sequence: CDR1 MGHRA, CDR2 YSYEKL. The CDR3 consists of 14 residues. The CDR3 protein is CASSQGPGNYEQYF.

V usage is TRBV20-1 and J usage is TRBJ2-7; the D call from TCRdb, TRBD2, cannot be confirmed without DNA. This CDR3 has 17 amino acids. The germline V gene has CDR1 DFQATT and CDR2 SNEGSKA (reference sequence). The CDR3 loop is CSARDPKIAGGPHEQYF.

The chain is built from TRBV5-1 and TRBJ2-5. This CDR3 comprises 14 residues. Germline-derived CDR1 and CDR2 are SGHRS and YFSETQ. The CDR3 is CASSLESRQETQYF. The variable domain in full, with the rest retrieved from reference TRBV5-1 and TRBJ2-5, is KAGVTQTPRYLIKTRGQQVTLSCSPISGHRSVSWYQQTPGQGLQFLFEYFSETQRNKGNFPGRFSGRQFSNSRSEMNVSTLELGDSALYLCASSLESRQETQYFGPGTRLLVL.

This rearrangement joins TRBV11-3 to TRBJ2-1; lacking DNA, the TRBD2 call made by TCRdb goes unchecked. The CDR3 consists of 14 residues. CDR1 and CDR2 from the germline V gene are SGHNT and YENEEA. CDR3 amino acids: CASTVTSGRDEQFF.

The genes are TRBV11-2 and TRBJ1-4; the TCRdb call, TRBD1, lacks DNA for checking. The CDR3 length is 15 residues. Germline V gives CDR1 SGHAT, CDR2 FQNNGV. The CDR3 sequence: CASRTGGFQNEKLFF.

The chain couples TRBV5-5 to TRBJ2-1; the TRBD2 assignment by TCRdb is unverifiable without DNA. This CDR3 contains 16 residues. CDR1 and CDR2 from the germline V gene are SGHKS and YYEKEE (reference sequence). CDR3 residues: CASSFRAQRESNEQFF.

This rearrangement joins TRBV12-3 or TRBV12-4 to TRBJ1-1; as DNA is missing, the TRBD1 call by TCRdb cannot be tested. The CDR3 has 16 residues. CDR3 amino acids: CASSLVGQGPNTEAFF.

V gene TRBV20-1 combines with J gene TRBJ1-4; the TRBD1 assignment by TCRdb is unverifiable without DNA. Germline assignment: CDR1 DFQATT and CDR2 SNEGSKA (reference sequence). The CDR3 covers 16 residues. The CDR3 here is CSARVPLMGEDEKLFF.

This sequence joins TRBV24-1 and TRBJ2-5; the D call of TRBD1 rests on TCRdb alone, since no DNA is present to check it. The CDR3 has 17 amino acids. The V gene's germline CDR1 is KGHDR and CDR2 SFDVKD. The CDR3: CATSDWTGLGTTETQYF.

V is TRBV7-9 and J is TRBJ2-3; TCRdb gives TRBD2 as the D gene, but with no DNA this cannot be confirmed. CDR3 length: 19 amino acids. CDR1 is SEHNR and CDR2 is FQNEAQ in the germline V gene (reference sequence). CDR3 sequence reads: CASSPPYGEGPLSTDTQYF.

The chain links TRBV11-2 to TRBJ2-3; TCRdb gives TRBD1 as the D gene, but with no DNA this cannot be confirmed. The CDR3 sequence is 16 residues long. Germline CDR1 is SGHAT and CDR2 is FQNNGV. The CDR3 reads CASSLGPSGLADTQYF.

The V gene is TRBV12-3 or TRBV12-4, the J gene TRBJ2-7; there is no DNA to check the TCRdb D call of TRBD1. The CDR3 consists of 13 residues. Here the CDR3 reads CASKAGGRYEQYF.

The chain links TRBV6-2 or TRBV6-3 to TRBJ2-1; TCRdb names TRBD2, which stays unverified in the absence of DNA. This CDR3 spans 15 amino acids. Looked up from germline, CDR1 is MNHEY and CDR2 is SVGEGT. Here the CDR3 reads CASFGGLASYNEQFF.

CDR3: CASSLGEPNTDTQYF. V gene TRBV27 combines with J gene TRBJ2-3. Germline V gene lookup returns CDR1 MNHEY and CDR2 SMNVEV (reference sequence). The CDR3 sequence is 15 residues long.

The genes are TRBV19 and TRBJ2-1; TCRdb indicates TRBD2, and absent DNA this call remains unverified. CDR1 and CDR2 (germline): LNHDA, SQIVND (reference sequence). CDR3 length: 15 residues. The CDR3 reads CASSPPRGHYNEQFF.

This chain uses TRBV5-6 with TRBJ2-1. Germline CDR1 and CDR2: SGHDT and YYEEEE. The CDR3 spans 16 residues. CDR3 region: CASSLGLASWGDEQFF. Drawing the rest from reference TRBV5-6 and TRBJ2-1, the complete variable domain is DAGVTQSPTHLIKTRGQQVTLRCSPKSGHDTVSWYQQALGQGPQFIFQYYEEEERQRGNFPDRFSGHQFPNYSSELNVNALLLGDSALYLCASSLGLASWGDEQFFGPGTRLTVL.

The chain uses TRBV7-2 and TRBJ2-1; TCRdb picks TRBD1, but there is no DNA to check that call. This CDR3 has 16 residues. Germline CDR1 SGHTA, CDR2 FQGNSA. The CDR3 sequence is CASSGSARGQGNEQFF.

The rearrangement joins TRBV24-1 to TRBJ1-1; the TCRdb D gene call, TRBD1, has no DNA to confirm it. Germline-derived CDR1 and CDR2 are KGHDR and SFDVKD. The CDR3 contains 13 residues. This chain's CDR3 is CATTPGVGTEAFF.

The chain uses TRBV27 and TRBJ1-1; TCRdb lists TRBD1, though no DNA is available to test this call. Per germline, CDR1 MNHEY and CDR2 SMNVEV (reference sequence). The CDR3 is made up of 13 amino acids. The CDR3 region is CASSLQGDTEAFF.

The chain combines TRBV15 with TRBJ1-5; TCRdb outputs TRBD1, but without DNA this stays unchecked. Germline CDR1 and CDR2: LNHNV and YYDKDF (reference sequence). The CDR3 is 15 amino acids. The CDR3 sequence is CATSSGTAYVQPQHF.

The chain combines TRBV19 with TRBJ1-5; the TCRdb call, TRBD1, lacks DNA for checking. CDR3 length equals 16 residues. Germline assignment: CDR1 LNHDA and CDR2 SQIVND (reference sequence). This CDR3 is CASSIGGFGSNQPQHF.

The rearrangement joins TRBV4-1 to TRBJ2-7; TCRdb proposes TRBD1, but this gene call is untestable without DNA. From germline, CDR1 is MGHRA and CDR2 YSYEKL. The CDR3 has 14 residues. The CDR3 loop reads CASTQGQGGYEQYF.

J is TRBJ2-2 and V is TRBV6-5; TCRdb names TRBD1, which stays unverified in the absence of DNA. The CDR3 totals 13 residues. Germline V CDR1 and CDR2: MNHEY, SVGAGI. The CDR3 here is CASSSPGPGELFF.